The subject of this entry is one TCR beta chain. Its antigen is unidentified. The CDR3 covers 15 residues. CDR1 SGHVS and CDR2 FNYEAQ come from the germline V gene. Trimming took off 5 bases at V and 12 bases at J, with 23 bases between the two ends. This sample stems from a study of T cell responses to AZD1222 COVID-19 vaccine. This table comes from immunoSEQ multiplex PCR, and its TCRdb copy is limited to in-frame clones, with some not included. The table has about 100,000 clones, over 90% seen once. Study conclusions and caveats: The peak T cell response came first, and repertoires were sampled only after it. Two AZD1222 doses significantly raised spike-specific TCR breadth and depth over controls. Clonal diversity may have been underestimated, and the donors were mostly white British, with more females than males. Nearly half of spike-specific TCRs reportedly target unmutated variant regions.

The material sequenced was peripheral blood, taken on day 0 of AZD1222 vaccination. The chain is built from TRBV7-6 and TRBJ2-1, with D maybe TRBD2 (7 bases). The sequence came from an adult in good health. The CDR3 DNA reads as TGTGCCAGCAGCCTTCGAAATGGCGGGGGCCAATTGCAGTTCTTC. Amino acid sequence: CASSLRNGGGQLQFF.